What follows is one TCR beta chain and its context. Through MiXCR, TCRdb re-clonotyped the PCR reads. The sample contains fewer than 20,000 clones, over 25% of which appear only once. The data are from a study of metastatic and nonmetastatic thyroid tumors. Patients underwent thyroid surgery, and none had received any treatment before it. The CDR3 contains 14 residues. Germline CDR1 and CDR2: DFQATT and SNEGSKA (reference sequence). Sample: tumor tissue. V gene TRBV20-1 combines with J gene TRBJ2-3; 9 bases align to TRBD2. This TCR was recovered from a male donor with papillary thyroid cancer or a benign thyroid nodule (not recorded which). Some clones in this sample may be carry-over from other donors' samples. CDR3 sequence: CSQPAGGVTDTQYF. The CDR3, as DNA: TGCAGCCAGCCAGCGGGAGGCGTCACAGATACGCAGTATTTT.